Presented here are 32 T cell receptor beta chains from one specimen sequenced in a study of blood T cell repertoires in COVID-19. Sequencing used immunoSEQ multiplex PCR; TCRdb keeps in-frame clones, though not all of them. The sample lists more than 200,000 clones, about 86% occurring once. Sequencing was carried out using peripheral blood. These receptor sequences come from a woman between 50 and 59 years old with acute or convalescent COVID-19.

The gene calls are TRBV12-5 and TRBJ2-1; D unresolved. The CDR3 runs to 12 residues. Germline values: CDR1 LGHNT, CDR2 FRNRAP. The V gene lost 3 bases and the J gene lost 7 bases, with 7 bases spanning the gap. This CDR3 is CASGFPGNEQFF. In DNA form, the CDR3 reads TGTGCTAGTGGTTTTCCCGGGAATGAGCAGTTCTTC.

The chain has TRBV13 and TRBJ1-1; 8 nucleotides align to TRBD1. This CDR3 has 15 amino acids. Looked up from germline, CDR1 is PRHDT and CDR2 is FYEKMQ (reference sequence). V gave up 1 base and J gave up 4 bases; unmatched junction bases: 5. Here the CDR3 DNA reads TGTGCCAGCAGCTTAGAGGGGCAGGGGGCCACTGAAGCTTTCTTT. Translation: CASSLEGQGATEAFF.

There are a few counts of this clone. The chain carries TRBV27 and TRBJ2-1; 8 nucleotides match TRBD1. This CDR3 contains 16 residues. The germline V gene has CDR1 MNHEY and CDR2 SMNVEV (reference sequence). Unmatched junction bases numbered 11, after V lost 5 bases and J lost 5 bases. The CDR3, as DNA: TGTGCCAGCAGTGACCAGGGGGCCGGGCAAAACAATGAGCAGTTCTTC. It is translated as CASSDQGAGQNNEQFF.

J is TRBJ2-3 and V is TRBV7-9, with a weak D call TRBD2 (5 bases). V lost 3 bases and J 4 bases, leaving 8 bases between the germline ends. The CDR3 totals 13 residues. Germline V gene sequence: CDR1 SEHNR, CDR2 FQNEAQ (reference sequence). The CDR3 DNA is TGTGCCAGCAGCTTTGCGGGCGCAGATACGCAGTATTTT. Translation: CASSFAGADTQYF.

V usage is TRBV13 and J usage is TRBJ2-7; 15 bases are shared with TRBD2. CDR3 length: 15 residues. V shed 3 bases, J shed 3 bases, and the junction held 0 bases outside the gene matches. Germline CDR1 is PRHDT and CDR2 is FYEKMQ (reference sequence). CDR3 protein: CASSLGLAGGYEQYF. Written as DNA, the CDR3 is TGTGCCAGCAGCTTGGGACTAGCGGGAGGCTACGAGCAGTACTTC.

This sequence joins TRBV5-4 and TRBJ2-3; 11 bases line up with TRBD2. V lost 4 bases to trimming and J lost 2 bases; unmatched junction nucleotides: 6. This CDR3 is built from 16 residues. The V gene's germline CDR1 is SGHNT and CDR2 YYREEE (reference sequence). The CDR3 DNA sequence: TGTGCCAGCAGCCTGAAACTAGCGGGGGTCACAGATACGCAGTATTTT. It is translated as CASSLKLAGVTDTQYF.

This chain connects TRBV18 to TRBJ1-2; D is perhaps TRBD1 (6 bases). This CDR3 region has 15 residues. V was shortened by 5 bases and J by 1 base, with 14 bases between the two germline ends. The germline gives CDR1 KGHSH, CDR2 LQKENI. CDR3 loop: CASSYQGRGNYGYTF. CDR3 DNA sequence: TGTGCCAGCTCATATCAGGGCAGGGGTAACTATGGCTACACCTTC.

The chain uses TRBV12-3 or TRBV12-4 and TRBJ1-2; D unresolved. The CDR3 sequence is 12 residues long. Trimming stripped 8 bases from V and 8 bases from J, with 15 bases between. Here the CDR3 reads CASRWGGGGYTF. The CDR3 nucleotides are TGTGCCAGCCGCTGGGGAGGCGGCGGCTACACCTTC.

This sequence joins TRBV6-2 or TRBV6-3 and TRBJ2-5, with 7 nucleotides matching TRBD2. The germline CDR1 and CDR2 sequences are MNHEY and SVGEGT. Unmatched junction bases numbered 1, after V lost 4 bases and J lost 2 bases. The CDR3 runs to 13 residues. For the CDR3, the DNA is TGTGCCAGCAGTTGGGGGGGGCAAGAGACCCAGTACTTC. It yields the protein CASSWGGQETQYF.

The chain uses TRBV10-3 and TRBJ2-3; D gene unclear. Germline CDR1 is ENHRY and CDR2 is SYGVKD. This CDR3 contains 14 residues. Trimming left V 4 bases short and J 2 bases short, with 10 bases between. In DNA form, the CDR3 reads TGTGCCATCAGTGTGGGCAGAAACACAGATACGCAGTATTTT. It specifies CAISVGRNTDTQYF.

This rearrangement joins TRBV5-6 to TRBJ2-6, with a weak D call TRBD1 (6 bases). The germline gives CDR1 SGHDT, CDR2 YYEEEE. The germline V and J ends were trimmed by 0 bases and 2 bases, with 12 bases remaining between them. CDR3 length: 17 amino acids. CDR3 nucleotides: TGTGCCAGCAGCTTGGAAGGTGCAGGGGCTGGGGCCAACGTCCTGACTTTC. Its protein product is CASSLEGAGAGANVLTF.

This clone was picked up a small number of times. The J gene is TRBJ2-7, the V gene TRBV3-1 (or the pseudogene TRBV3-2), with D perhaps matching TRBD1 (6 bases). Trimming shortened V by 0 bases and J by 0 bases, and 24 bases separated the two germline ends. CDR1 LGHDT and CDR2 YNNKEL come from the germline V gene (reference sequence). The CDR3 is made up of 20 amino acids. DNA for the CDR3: TGTGCCAGCAGCCAAGAAGGGAAGGGATGGGCAGGGGCTAACTCCTACGAGCAGTACTTC. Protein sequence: CASSQEGKGWAGANSYEQYF.

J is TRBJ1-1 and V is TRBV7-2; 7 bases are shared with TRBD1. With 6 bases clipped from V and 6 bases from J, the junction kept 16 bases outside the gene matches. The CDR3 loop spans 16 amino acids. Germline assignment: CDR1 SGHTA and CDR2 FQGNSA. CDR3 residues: CASRHRQGSFFPEAFF. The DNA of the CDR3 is TGTGCCAGCAGGCATCGACAGGGTTCTTTTTTTCCTGAAGCTTTCTTT.

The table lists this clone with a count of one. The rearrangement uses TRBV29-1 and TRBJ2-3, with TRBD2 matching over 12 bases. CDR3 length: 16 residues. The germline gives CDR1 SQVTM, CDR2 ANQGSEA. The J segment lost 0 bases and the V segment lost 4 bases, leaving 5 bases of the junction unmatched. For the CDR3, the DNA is TGCAGCGTTGGAGGACTAGCGGGGTTTAGCACAGATACGCAGTATTTT. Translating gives CSVGGLAGFSTDTQYF.

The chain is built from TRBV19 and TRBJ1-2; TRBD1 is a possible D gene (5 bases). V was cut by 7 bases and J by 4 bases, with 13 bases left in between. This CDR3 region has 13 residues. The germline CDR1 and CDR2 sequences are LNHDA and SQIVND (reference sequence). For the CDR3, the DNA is TGTGCCAGTATCCCCGGGGGTACCTATGGCTACACCTTC. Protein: CASIPGGTYGYTF. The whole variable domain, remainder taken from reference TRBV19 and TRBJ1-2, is DGGITQSPKYLFRKEGQNVTLSCEQNLNHDAMYWYRQDPGQGLRLIYYSQIVNDFQKGDIAEGYSVSREKKESFPLTVTSAQKNPTAFYLCASIPGGTYGYTFGSGTRLTVV.

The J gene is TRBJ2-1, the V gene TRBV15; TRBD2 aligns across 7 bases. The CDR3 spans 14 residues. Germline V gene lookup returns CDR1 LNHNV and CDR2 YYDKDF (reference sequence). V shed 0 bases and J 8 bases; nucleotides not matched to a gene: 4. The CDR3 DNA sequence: TGTGCCACCAGCAGAGAAACGGGAGGCTATGAGCAGTTCTTC. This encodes CATSRETGGYEQFF.

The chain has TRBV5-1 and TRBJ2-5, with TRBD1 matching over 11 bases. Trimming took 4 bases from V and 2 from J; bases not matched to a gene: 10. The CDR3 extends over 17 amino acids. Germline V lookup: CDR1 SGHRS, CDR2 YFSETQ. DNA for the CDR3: TGCGCCAGCAGCACCGGGACAGGGGGTACCATACAAGAGACCCAGTACTTC. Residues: CASSTGTGGTIQETQYF.

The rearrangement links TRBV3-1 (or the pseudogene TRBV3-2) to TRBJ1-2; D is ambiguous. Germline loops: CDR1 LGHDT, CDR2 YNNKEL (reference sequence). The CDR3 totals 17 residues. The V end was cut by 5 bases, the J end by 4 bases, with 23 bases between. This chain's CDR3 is CASSEFRGPPWLYGYTF. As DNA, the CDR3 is TGTGCCAGCAGCGAATTTCGTGGCCCACCATGGCTCTATGGCTACACCTTC.

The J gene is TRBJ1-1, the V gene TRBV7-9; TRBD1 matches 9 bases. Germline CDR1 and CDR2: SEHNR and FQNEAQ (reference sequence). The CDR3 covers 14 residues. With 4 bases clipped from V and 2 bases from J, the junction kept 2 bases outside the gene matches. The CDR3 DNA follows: TGTGCCAGCAGCTGGACAGGGGATAACACTGAAGCTTTCTTT. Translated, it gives CASSWTGDNTEAFF.

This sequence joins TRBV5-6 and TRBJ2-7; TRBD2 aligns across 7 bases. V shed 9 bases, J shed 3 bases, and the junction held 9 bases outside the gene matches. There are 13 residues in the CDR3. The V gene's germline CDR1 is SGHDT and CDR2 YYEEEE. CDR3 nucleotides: TGTGCCATCGCTAGCGGAGGACTCTACGAGCAGTACTTC. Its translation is CAIASGGLYEQYF.

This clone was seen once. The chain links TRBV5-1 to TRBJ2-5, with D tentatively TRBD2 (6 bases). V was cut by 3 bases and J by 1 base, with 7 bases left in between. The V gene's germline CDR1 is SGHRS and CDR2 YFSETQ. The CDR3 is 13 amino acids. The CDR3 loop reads CASSWEVQETQYF. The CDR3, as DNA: TGCGCCAGCAGCTGGGAGGTCCAAGAGACCCAGTACTTC.

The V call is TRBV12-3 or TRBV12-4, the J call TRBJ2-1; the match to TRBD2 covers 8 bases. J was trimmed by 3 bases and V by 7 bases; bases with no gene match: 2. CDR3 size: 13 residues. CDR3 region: CASTTSGYNEQFF. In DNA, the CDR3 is TGTGCCAGCACCACTAGCGGCTACAATGAGCAGTTCTTC.

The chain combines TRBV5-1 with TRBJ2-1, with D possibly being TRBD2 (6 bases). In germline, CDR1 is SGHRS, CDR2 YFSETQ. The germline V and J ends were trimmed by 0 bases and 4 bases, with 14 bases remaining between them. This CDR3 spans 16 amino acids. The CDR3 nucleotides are TGCGCCAGCAGCTTGGTTGCGGGAACCGAGTACAATGAGCAGTTCTTC. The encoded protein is CASSLVAGTEYNEQFF.

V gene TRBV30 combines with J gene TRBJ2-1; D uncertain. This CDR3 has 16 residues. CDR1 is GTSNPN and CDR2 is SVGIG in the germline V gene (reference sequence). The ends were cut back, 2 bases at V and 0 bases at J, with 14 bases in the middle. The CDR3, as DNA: TGTGCCTGGAGTATCCCTTTTTCCTACTCCTACAATGAGCAGTTCTTC. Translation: CAWSIPFSYSYNEQFF.

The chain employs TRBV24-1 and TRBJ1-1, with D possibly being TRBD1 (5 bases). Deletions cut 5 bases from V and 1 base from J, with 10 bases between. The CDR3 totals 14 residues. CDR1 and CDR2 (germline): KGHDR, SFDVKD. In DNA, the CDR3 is TGTGCCACCAGTGTTCCAGGGAAGAACACTGAAGCTTTCTTT. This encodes CATSVPGKNTEAFF.

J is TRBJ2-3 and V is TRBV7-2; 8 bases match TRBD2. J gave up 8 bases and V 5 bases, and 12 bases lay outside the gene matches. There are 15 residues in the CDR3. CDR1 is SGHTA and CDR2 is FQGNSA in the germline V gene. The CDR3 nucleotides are TGTGCCAGCAGCATCACGGGGGGGGACTTAGGTACGCAGTATTTT. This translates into CASSITGGDLGTQYF. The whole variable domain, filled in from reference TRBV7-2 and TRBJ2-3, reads GAGVSQSPSNKVTEKGKDVELRCDPISGHTALYWYRQSLGQGLEFLIYFQGNSAPDKSGLPSDRFSAERTGGSVSTLTIQRTQQEDSAVYLCASSITGGDLGTQYFGPGTRLTVL.

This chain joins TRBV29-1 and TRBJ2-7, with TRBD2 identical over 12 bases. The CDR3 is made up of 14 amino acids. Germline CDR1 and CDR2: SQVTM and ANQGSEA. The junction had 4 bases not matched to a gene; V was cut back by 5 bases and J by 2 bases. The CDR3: CSVSGLAGPYEQYF. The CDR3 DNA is TGCAGCGTTAGCGGACTAGCGGGGCCCTACGAGCAGTACTTC.

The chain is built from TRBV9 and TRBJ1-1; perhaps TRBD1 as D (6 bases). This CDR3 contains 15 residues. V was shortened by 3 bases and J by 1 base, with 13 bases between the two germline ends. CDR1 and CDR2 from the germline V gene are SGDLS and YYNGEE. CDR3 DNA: TGTGCCAGCAGCGAAAGGGGGGGATCGAACACTGAAGCTTTCTTT. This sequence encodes CASSERGGSNTEAFF.

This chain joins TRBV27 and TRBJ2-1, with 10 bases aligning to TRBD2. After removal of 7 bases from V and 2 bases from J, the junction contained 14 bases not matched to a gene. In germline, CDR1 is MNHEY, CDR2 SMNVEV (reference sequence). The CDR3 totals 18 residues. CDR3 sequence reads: CASTFSGGSWRAYNEQFF. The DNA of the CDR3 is TGTGCCAGCACCTTTAGCGGGGGGTCCTGGAGGGCCTACAATGAGCAGTTCTTC.

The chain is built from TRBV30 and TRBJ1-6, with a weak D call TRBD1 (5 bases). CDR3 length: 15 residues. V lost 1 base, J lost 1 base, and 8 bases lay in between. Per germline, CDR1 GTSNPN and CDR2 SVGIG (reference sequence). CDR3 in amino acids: CAWSGRASYNSPLHF. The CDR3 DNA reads TGTGCCTGGAGTGGCAGGGCATCCTATAATTCACCCCTCCACTTT. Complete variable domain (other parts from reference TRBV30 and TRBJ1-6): SQTIHQWPATLVQPVGSPLSLECTVEGTSNPNLYWYRQAAGRGLQLLFYSVGIGQISSEVPQNLSASRPQDRQFILSSKKLLLSDSGFYLCAWSGRASYNSPLHFGNGTRLTVT.

The CDR3 reads CASSALAGGPTDTQYF. The CDR3 DNA is TGTGCCAGCAGCGCACTAGCGGGGGGGCCGACGGATACGCAGTATTTT. The chain joins TRBV5-6 to TRBJ2-3, with TRBD2 matching 13 bases. This CDR3 is 16 amino acids long. V was clipped by 4 bases and J by 6 bases; unmatched bases: 8. Germline V gene data show CDR1 as SGHDT and CDR2 as YYEEEE.

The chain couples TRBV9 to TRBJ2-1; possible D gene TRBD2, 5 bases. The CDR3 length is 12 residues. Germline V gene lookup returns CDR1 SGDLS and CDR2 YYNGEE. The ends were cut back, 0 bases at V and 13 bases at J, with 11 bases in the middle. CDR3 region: CASSVGASGQFF. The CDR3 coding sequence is TGTGCCAGCAGCGTAGGGGCCAGCGGCCAGTTCTTC.